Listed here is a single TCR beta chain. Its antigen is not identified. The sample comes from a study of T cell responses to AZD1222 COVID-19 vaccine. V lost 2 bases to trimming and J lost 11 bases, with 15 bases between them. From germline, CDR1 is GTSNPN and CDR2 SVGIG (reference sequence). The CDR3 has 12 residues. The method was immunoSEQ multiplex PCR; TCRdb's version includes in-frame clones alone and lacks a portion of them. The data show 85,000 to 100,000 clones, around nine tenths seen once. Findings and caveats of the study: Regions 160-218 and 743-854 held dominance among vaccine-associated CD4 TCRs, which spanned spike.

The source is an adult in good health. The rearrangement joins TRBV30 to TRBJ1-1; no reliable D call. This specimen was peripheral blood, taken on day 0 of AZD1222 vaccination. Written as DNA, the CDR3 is TGTGCCTGGAGTTCCCGGACGCTTTCCGCTTTCTTT. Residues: CAWSSRTLSAFF.